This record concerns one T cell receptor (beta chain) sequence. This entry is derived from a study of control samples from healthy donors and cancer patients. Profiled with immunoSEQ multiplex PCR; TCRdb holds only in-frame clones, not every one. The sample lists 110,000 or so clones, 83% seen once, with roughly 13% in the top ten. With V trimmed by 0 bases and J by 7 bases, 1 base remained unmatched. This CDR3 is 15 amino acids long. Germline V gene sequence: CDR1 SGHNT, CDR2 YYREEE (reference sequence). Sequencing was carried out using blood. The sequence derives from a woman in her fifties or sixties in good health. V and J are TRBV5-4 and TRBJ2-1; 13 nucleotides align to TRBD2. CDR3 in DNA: TGTGCCAGCAGCTTGGGGACTAGCGGGAGTAATGAGCAGTTCTTC. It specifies CASSLGTSGSNEQFF. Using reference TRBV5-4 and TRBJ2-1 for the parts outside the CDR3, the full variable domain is ETGVTQSPTHLIKTRGQQVTLRCSSQSGHNTVSWYQQALGQGPQFIFQYYREEENGRGNFPPRFSGLQFPNYSSELNVNALELDDSALYLCASSLGTSGSNEQFFGPGTRLTVL.